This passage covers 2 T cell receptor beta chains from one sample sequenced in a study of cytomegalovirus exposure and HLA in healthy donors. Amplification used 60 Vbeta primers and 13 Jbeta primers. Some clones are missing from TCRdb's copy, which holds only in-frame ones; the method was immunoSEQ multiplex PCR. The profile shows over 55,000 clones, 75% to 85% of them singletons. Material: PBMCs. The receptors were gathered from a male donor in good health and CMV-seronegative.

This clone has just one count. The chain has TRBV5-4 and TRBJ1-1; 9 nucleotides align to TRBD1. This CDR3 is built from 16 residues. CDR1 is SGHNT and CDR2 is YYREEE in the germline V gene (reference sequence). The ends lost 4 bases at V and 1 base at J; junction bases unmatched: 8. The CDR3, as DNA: TGTGCCAGCAGCAGGGAAAGGACAGGGGCGAACACTGAAGCTTTCTTT. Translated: CASSRERTGANTEAFF.

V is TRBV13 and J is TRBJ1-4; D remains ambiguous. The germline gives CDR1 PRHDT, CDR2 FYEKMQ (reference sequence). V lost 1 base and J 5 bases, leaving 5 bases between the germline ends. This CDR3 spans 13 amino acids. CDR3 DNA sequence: TGTGCCAGCAGCTTAGATGCGAATGAAAAACTGTTTTTT. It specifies CASSLDANEKLFF.